The 5 T cell receptor beta chains presented below share a single source sample, sequenced in a study of T-cell reconstitution after alpha-beta-depleted transplantation in children. Library preparation (for TCRbeta) was performed with unique molecular identifiers. TCRdb reprocessed the PCR reads with MiXCR, giving one entry per CDR3 protein. Among more than 200,000 distinct CDR3 sequences listed, roughly 24% were seen once. Source: PBMCs, taken before TCRalphabeta/CD19-depleted stem cell transplant. The receptor set was obtained from a girl aged 2-15 years with Fanconi anemia, due to receive a stem cell transplant.

The sample holds a few counts of this clonotype. The chain joins TRBV4-2 to TRBJ2-1; tentative D call: TRBD2 (6 bases). Germline CDR1 and CDR2: LGHNA and YNFKEQ. CDR3 length equals 14 residues. Trimming removed 5 bases from V and 6 bases from J, with 14 bases in between. CDR3 nucleotides: TGTGCCAGCAGCGCCCGGGACTTGAGCAATGAGCAGTTCTTC. This codes for CASSARDLSNEQFF.

At least ten counts were recorded for this clonotype. The J gene is TRBJ1-6, the V gene TRBV7-2; no firm D call. V was cut by 1 base and J by 11 bases, with 6 bases left in between. The CDR3 extends over 12 amino acids. The V gene's germline CDR1 is SGHTA and CDR2 FQGNSA. The CDR3 spells CASSLGQPPLHF. CDR3 DNA: TGTGCCAGCAGCTTAGGTCAGCCACCCCTCCACTTT.

The rearrangement links TRBV11-2 to TRBJ2-5, with 12 bases fitting TRBD2. Losses at the gene ends were 1 base for V and 5 bases for J; bases not matched to a gene: 11. The CDR3 loop spans 18 amino acids. Germline values: CDR1 SGHAT, CDR2 FQNNGV. The DNA of the CDR3 is TGTGCCAGCAGCTTAGTGAGCGCTAGCGGGGGGGCCTCTGAGACCCAGTACTTC. Protein: CASSLVSASGGASETQYF.

The chain joins TRBV24-1 to TRBJ2-3, with a tentative D call TRBD2 (6 bases). Germline CDR1 is KGHDR and CDR2 is SFDVKD. This CDR3 comprises 15 residues. The V end lost 7 bases, the J end lost 1 base, and 14 bases lay between the germline ends. CDR3 nucleotides: TGTGCCACCAGCGGGGGAGAGGTAGGCACAGATACGCAGTATTTT. Its protein is CATSGGEVGTDTQYF.

This clonotype was seen only a few times. This chain joins TRBV29-1 and TRBJ2-7; 7 positions match TRBD2. The CDR3 consists of 13 residues. Germline CDR1 reads SQVTM; CDR2 reads ANQGSEA. Trimming took 6 bases from V and 0 from J; bases not matched to a gene: 5. CDR3 loop: CSVASGISYEQYF. CDR3 nucleotides: TGCAGCGTCGCTAGCGGAATCTCCTACGAGCAGTACTTC.